Listed here are 10 T cell receptor beta chains from one sample, sequenced in a study of CD8 T cells in Susac syndrome. Random hexamers were used to reverse transcribe an amount of about 0.45 to 1 ug RNA. TCRdb processed the immunoSEQ multiplex PCR reads anew with MiXCR; each CDR3 protein has one entry. This sample carries around 130,000 distinct CDR3 sequences, about 94% of them seen once, and the ten largest clones take around 0.12%. The specimen was CD4+ T cells from PBMCs. These receptor sequences come from a human donor with multiple sclerosis.

The rearrangement joins TRBV6-5 to TRBJ1-1, with D perhaps TRBD1 (6 bases). Deletions cut 5 bases from V and 4 bases from J, with 17 bases between. Looked up from germline, CDR1 is MNHEY and CDR2 is SVGAGI. The CDR3 loop spans 15 amino acids. The CDR3 loop reads CASSPGGGGFTEAFF. CDR3 nucleotides: TGTGCCAGCAGTCCAGGTGGAGGGGGATTCACTGAAGCTTTCTTT.

CDR3 nucleotide sequence: TGTGCCAGCAGCCAAGGGACAGGGGGCTACGGGATGGGCGATGAGCAGTTCTTC. It codes for CASSQGTGGYGMGDEQFF. The rearrangement uses TRBV3-1 and TRBJ2-1; the match to TRBD1 covers 11 bases. J was trimmed by 8 bases and V by 1 base; bases with no gene match: 13. CDR1 and CDR2 (germline): LGHDT, YNNKEL (reference sequence). CDR3 size: 18 residues.

This chain links TRBV7-2 with TRBJ2-6; D may be TRBD1 or TRBD2 (5 bases each). Germline CDR1 SGHTA, CDR2 FQGNSA. The CDR3 covers 17 residues. Trimming took 1 base from V and 1 from J, leaving 11 bases between them. The CDR3 bases are TGTGCCAGCAGCTTAGTCGGGGCAGGGTCTGGGGCCAACGTCCTGACTTTC. It yields the protein CASSLVGAGSGANVLTF.

The chain employs TRBV7-9 and TRBJ2-1; weak D call: TRBD2 (6 bases). With 5 bases removed from V and 4 bases from J, the gap between germline ends came to 21 bases. The CDR3 consists of 17 residues. CDR1 and CDR2 (germline): SEHNR, FQNEAQ (reference sequence). The CDR3 DNA follows: TGTGCCAGCAGCCCCGCGGAGGGGAACCGGGGGTACAATGAGCAGTTCTTC. This encodes CASSPAEGNRGYNEQFF.

The chain uses TRBV7-2 and TRBJ2-4; D gene uncertain. The CDR3 extends over 14 amino acids. From germline, CDR1 is SGHTA and CDR2 FQGNSA. V was shortened by 4 bases and J by 0 bases, with 7 bases between the two germline ends. Here the CDR3 reads CASSSYLAKNIQYF. In DNA form, the CDR3 reads TGTGCCAGCAGCTCCTATCTAGCCAAAAACATTCAGTACTTC.

The chain carries TRBV12-3 or TRBV12-4 and TRBJ1-1; D remains unclear. V was clipped by 7 bases and J by 1 base, with 13 bases between them. The CDR3 runs to 14 residues. The CDR3 DNA follows: TGTGCCAGCACCTTAGGACTGACGAACACTGAAGCTTTCTTT. Translated: CASTLGLTNTEAFF.

The rearrangement uses TRBV4-1 and TRBJ2-1; D not certain. Deletions cut 2 bases from V and 4 bases from J, with 12 bases between. The germline gives CDR1 MGHRA, CDR2 YSYEKL. This CDR3 spans 15 amino acids. In DNA form, the CDR3 reads TGCGCCAGCAGCCAACTAACGTTGCCGTACAATGAGCAGTTCTTC. Protein sequence: CASSQLTLPYNEQFF.

Only a few counts were recorded for this clonotype. V usage is TRBV5-1 and J usage is TRBJ2-5; D is possibly TRBD2 (5 bases). From germline, CDR1 is SGHRS and CDR2 YFSETQ. V gave up 1 base and J gave up 2 bases, with 12 bases separating them. This CDR3 region has 15 residues. Here the CDR3 DNA reads TGCGCCAGCAGCTTGTCGGGAACGGGGCAAGAGACCCAGTACTTC. Amino acids: CASSLSGTGQETQYF.

This clonotype occurred once. The chain recombines TRBV20-1 with TRBJ2-4; TRBD1 matches 8 bases. Germline V lookup: CDR1 DFQATT, CDR2 SNEGSKA (reference sequence). The junction had 10 bases not matched to a gene; V was cut back by 2 bases and J by 7 bases. The CDR3 runs 15 residues. The CDR3 spells CSARPYRQGRNIQYF. As DNA, the CDR3 is TGCAGTGCTAGACCTTACAGACAGGGGCGGAACATTCAGTACTTC.

This rearrangement joins TRBV2 to TRBJ1-2; D not certain. The germline V gene has CDR1 SNHLY and CDR2 FYNNEI. This CDR3 spans 13 amino acids. Trimming stripped 6 bases from V and 5 bases from J, with 13 bases between. Here the CDR3 reads CASRNRPVYGYTF. CDR3 nucleotides: TGTGCCAGCAGGAACAGACCCGTTTATGGCTACACCTTC.